Below, 19 T cell receptor beta chains from the same sample are listed, as sequenced in a study of cytomegalovirus exposure and HLA in healthy donors. It was with 60 Vbeta and 13 Jbeta primers that the PCR ran. Sequencing used immunoSEQ multiplex PCR; TCRdb keeps in-frame clones, though not all of them. The sample carries roughly 200,000 clones, approximately 70% recorded once. What was sequenced was PBMCs. All receptors derive from a woman aged 25 to 39 in good health and CMV-seronegative.

The genes are TRBV7-6 and TRBJ1-3, with 7 bases that match TRBD1. J was trimmed by 7 bases and V by 4 bases; bases with no gene match: 10. CDR1 and CDR2 from the germline V gene are SGHVS and FNYEAQ. This CDR3 is built from 15 residues. The CDR3 bases are TGTGCCAGCAGCTCCCGAATGACAGGGCCGAACACCATATATTTT. It specifies CASSSRMTGPNTIYF.

This chain links TRBV6-1 with TRBJ1-1; 11 positions match TRBD1. Germline values: CDR1 MNHNS, CDR2 SASEGT. The CDR3 is 14 amino acids. The CDR3 nucleotides read TGTGCGCTCGAAAGGGGACAGGGGGGAACTGAAGCTTTCTTT. Translating it yields CALERGQGGTEAFF.

This rearrangement joins TRBV9 to TRBJ2-5, with TRBD2 matching 12 bases. V lost 0 bases to trimming and J lost 4 bases; unmatched junction nucleotides: 13. The CDR3 consists of 19 residues. CDR1 SGDLS and CDR2 YYNGEE come from the germline V gene. DNA of the CDR3: TGTGCCAGCAGCGTAGGTGGACTAGCGGGGAATAGTCTGGCAGAGACCCAGTACTTC. Its protein is CASSVGGLAGNSLAETQYF.

This chain uses TRBV4-1 with TRBJ2-3; the match to TRBD2 covers 14 bases. This CDR3 spans 16 amino acids. Germline V gene data show CDR1 as MGHRA and CDR2 as YSYEKL. Germline trimming cut 4 bases from V and 3 bases from J; bases unmatched to any gene: 3. CDR3 in DNA: TGCGCCAGCAGCCCCGGGACTAGCGGGAGAACAGATACGCAGTATTTT. It specifies CASSPGTSGRTDTQYF.

The chain combines TRBV30 with TRBJ1-1; D not resolved. Trimming pared 3 bases from V and 5 bases from J, leaving 16 bases between. The germline V gene encodes CDR1 GTSNPN and CDR2 SVGIG (reference sequence). The CDR3 contains 14 residues. The CDR3 here is CAWSNSPEGTEAFF. CDR3 sequence (DNA): TGTGCCTGGAGCAATTCTCCGGAGGGTACTGAAGCTTTCTTT.

This chain connects TRBV19 to TRBJ1-2; D call uncertain. The germline gives CDR1 LNHDA, CDR2 SQIVND (reference sequence). The V end was cut by 4 bases, the J end by 8 bases, with 8 bases between. The CDR3 consists of 11 residues. CDR3 DNA: TGTGCCAGTAGTACCCCAGGAGGCTACACCTTC. Residues: CASSTPGGYTF.

The chain has TRBV5-5 and TRBJ2-7; 11 nucleotides align to TRBD1. CDR3 size: 15 residues. Looked up from germline, CDR1 is SGHKS and CDR2 is YYEKEE (reference sequence). J gave up 3 bases and V 0 bases, and 2 bases lay outside the gene matches. The CDR3 region has the DNA TGTGCCAGCAGCTTGGAGGACAGGGGGCTCTACGAGCAGTACTTC. Translating gives CASSLEDRGLYEQYF. Full variable domain (missing parts from reference TRBV5-5 and TRBJ2-7): DAGVTQSPTHLIKTRGQQVTLRCSPISGHKSVSWYQQVLGQGPQFIFQYYEKEERGRGNFPDRFSARQFPNYSSELNVNALLLGDSALYLCASSLEDRGLYEQYFGPGTRLTVT.

The chain combines TRBV6-6 with TRBJ2-7; TRBD1 might be the D (6 bases). Germline-derived CDR1 and CDR2 are MNHNY and SVGAGI (reference sequence). The CDR3 is 16 residues long. Trimming removed 5 bases at V and 4 bases at J, with 21 bases between. The CDR3 here is CASSTPGTYKSYEQYF. CDR3 bases: TGTGCCAGCAGTACGCCCGGGACATATAAAAGTTACGAGCAGTACTTC.

This chain connects TRBV15 to TRBJ1-3, with unresolved D. V lost 0 bases and J 3 bases, leaving 6 bases between the germline ends. CDR3 length: 14 amino acids. Germline CDR1 is LNHNV and CDR2 is YYDKDF (reference sequence). The DNA of the CDR3 is TGTGCCACCAGCAGAGATGTCAGTGGAAACACCATATATTTT. It yields the protein CATSRDVSGNTIYF. Drawing the rest from reference TRBV15 and TRBJ1-3, the complete variable domain is DAMVIQNPRYQVTQFGKPVTLSCSQTLNHNVMYWYQQKSSQAPKLLFHYYDKDFNNEADTPDNFQSRRPNTSFCFLDIRSPGLGDTAMYLCATSRDVSGNTIYFGEGSWLTVV.

This sequence joins TRBV4-2 and TRBJ2-5, with 12 nucleotides matching TRBD2. Germline V gene lookup returns CDR1 LGHNA and CDR2 YNFKEQ. V lost 4 bases, J lost 2 bases, and 5 bases stayed unmatched. The CDR3 extends over 16 amino acids. CDR3 sequence reads: CASSPYTSGGQETQYF. The CDR3 coding sequence is TGTGCCAGCAGCCCCTACACTAGCGGGGGGCAAGAGACCCAGTACTTC.

This chain joins TRBV5-1 and TRBJ2-2, with TRBD1 matching 10 bases. The CDR3 runs 14 residues. Germline loops: CDR1 SGHRS, CDR2 YFSETQ. Trimming took 3 bases from V and 8 from J; bases not matched to a gene: 4. CDR3 nucleotide sequence: TGCGCCAGCAGCTGGGACAGGGGAAGAGGGGAGCTGTTTTTT. Translation gives CASSWDRGRGELFF. Using reference TRBV5-1 and TRBJ2-2 for the parts outside the CDR3, the full variable domain is KAGVTQTPRYLIKTRGQQVTLSCSPISGHRSVSWYQQTPGQGLQFLFEYFSETQRNKGNFPGRFSGRQFSNSRSEMNVSTLELGDSALYLCASSWDRGRGELFFGEGSRLTVL.

This clone was seen only once. The chain couples TRBV7-2 to TRBJ2-3; TRBD2 matches 15 bases. Germline lookup yields CDR1 SGHTA and CDR2 FQGNSA. CDR3 length equals 18 residues. J lost 2 bases, V lost 0 bases, and 3 bases had no gene match. The CDR3 DNA is TGTGCCAGCAGCTTAGCTGGGACTAGCGGGAGGACCACAGATACGCAGTATTTT. The encoded protein is CASSLAGTSGRTTDTQYF.

The rearrangement uses TRBV5-6 and TRBJ2-7; 8 nucleotides match TRBD2. Germline assignment: CDR1 SGHDT and CDR2 YYEEEE. V lost 2 bases, J lost 1 base, and 8 bases stayed unmatched. This CDR3 has 16 amino acids. CDR3 loop: CASSFRVAGRSYEQYF. CDR3 in DNA: TGTGCCAGCAGCTTTCGGGTAGCGGGGAGATCCTACGAGCAGTACTTC.

The chain uses TRBV18 and TRBJ2-6, with 8 bases aligning to TRBD1. The CDR3 runs 17 residues. Per germline, CDR1 KGHSH and CDR2 LQKENI. After removal of 4 bases from V and 2 bases from J, the junction contained 7 bases not matched to a gene. The CDR3: CASSQTGVGTGANVLTF. The DNA of the CDR3 is TGTGCCAGCTCACAGACAGGGGTCGGTACTGGGGCCAACGTCCTGACTTTC.

The rearrangement uses TRBV2 and TRBJ1-1; 8 bases are shared with TRBD1. Germline CDR1 and CDR2: SNHLY and FYNNEI. V dropped 8 bases and J dropped 1; count of bases not matched to a gene: 9. There are 15 residues in the CDR3. The CDR3 loop reads CASQPDRVPNTEAFF. The CDR3, as DNA: TGTGCCAGCCAACCGGACAGGGTGCCGAACACTGAAGCTTTCTTT.

This chain joins TRBV27 and TRBJ1-1; D is ambiguous. CDR3 length: 15 residues. V was trimmed by 5 bases and J by 6 bases, leaving 19 bases between them. The germline gives CDR1 MNHEY, CDR2 SMNVEV (reference sequence). The CDR3: CASSPSGSRYAEAFF. CDR3 DNA sequence: TGTGCCAGCAGTCCCTCGGGGAGTCGGTACGCTGAAGCTTTCTTT.

V and J are TRBV2 and TRBJ1-2, with unresolved D. V lost 3 bases and J lost 4, with 9 bases in between. The CDR3 sequence is 13 residues long. From germline, CDR1 is SNHLY and CDR2 FYNNEI. CDR3 nucleotide sequence: TGTGCCAGCAGTGATAGGGCGGGCTATGGCTACACCTTC. Translation gives CASSDRAGYGYTF.

This rearrangement joins TRBV6-5 to TRBJ2-3; 8 bases align to TRBD1. J lost 4 bases, V lost 6 bases, and 6 bases had no gene match. The CDR3 consists of 14 residues. The germline V gene encodes CDR1 MNHEY and CDR2 SVGAGI. CDR3 amino acids: CASRRDRSPDTQYF. The DNA of the CDR3 is TGTGCCAGCAGACGGGACAGGTCCCCAGATACGCAGTATTTT.

The sample holds a few counts of this clone. The chain employs TRBV11-2 and TRBJ2-7, with D maybe TRBD1 (6 bases). Trimming removed 4 bases at V and 2 bases at J, with 9 bases between. The CDR3 has 13 residues. Per germline, CDR1 SGHAT and CDR2 FQNNGV. CDR3 sequence: CASSSNRAYEQYF. In nucleotides, the CDR3 is TGTGCCAGCAGCTCAAACAGGGCCTACGAGCAGTACTTC.